The 16 T cell receptor beta chains in this list originate from one sample, sequenced in a study of blood T cell repertoires in COVID-19. Clones were read by immunoSEQ multiplex PCR, and TCRdb kept only the in-frame ones, dropping some. The sample lists roughly 380,000 clones, roughly four fifths occurring once. The sequenced sample consisted of peripheral blood. Source of these receptors: a human donor with acute or convalescent COVID-19. The donor label of this sample is uncertain.

This rearrangement joins TRBV15 to TRBJ2-7, with 9 bases that match TRBD1. The V gene's germline CDR1 is LNHNV and CDR2 YYDKDF (reference sequence). Trimming at V came to 0 bases and at J to 6 bases, leaving 6 bases not matched to a gene. The CDR3 spans 15 residues. In DNA form, the CDR3 reads TGTGCCACCAGCAGAGATTGGGGACAGGGTATCGAGCAGTACTTC. It is translated as CATSRDWGQGIEQYF.

V gene TRBV10-1 combines with J gene TRBJ2-3, with TRBD1 matching 7 bases. The CDR3 covers 13 residues. Germline lookup yields CDR1 WNHNN and CDR2 SYGVQD (reference sequence). With V trimmed by 10 bases and J by 4 bases, 8 bases remained unmatched. CDR3 protein: CATRRQGSDTQYF. CDR3 bases: TGCGCCACCAGACGACAGGGTTCAGATACGCAGTATTTT.

The chain combines TRBV18 with TRBJ2-1; D perhaps matches TRBD2 (6 bases). Deletions cut 3 bases from V and 5 bases from J, with 14 bases between. Germline V gives CDR1 KGHSH, CDR2 LQKENI. The CDR3 has 15 amino acids. The CDR3 here is CASSPLPPGDNEQFF. DNA of the CDR3: TGTGCCAGCTCACCCCTGCCCCCGGGGGACAATGAGCAGTTCTTC.

Only one count was recorded for this clone. The rearrangement joins TRBV11-2 to TRBJ2-1; 7 nucleotides agree with TRBD1. J gave up 4 bases and V 3 bases, and 12 bases lay outside the gene matches. Germline V gene sequence: CDR1 SGHAT, CDR2 FQNNGV. The CDR3 totals 17 residues. The CDR3 DNA is TGTGCCAGCAGCTTGACGGGACAGCCCCTGGGGTACAATGAGCAGTTCTTC. It encodes CASSLTGQPLGYNEQFF.

This sequence joins TRBV12-3 or TRBV12-4 and TRBJ1-2; D unclear. V lost 3 bases, J lost 6 bases, and 11 bases lay in between. The CDR3 runs 13 residues. CDR3 in amino acids: CASSFGELNGYTF. The CDR3 nucleotides are TGTGCCAGCAGTTTCGGGGAGCTGAATGGCTACACCTTC.

The V call is TRBV11-2, the J call TRBJ1-2, with 7 bases aligning to TRBD1. Losses at the gene ends were 6 bases for V and 4 bases for J; bases not matched to a gene: 14. The CDR3 runs to 16 residues. The germline CDR1 and CDR2 sequences are SGHAT and FQNNGV. The CDR3 sequence is CASRASGRGHTYGYTF. CDR3 nucleotides: TGTGCCAGCAGGGCGAGCGGTAGGGGGCACACCTATGGCTACACCTTC.

This clone was counted between two and nine times. The chain carries TRBV10-1 and TRBJ2-6; D not certain. The V end was cut by 0 bases, the J end by 4 bases, with 4 bases between. Germline values: CDR1 WNHNN, CDR2 SYGVQD (reference sequence). This CDR3 is 14 amino acids long. The CDR3 region is CASSESLGANVLTF. The CDR3 nucleotides read TGCGCCAGCAGTGAGTCTCTGGGGGCCAACGTCCTGACTTTC.

The chain employs TRBV7-2 and TRBJ2-7; 7 nucleotides agree with TRBD1. The J segment lost 0 bases and the V segment lost 5 bases, leaving 7 bases of the junction unmatched. The germline V gene encodes CDR1 SGHTA and CDR2 FQGNSA. CDR3 size: 15 residues. CDR3 nucleotide sequence: TGTGCCAGCAGCAAAGACAGGGTGGGCTCCTACGAGCAGTACTTC. This encodes CASSKDRVGSYEQYF.

In DNA form, the CDR3 reads TGCGCCAGCAGTTATAGCGGGTTACTAGCCTACGAGCAGTACTTC. As protein: CASSYSGLLAYEQYF. This chain uses TRBV10-2 with TRBJ2-7; 7 nucleotides line up with TRBD2. The junction had 9 bases not matched to a gene; V was cut back by 5 bases and J by 2 bases. This CDR3 is 15 amino acids long. In germline, CDR1 is WSHSY, CDR2 SAAADI.

The V call is TRBV3-1 (or the pseudogene TRBV3-2), the J call TRBJ1-2; D remains unclear. V gave up 4 bases and J gave up 0 bases, with 15 bases separating them. In germline, CDR1 is LGHDT, CDR2 YNNKEL (reference sequence). CDR3 length equals 16 residues. The CDR3 DNA is TGTGCCAGCAGCCTGCTAATCGGCGGCCCTAACTATGGCTACACCTTC. It encodes CASSLLIGGPNYGYTF.

This chain uses TRBV7-9 with TRBJ2-1, with D uncertain. In germline, CDR1 is SEHNR, CDR2 FQNEAQ (reference sequence). The CDR3 is 12 residues long. Trimming took 5 bases from V and 4 from J, leaving 6 bases between them. As DNA, the CDR3 is TGTGCCAGCAGCCCTCTATACAATGAGCAGTTCTTC. It codes for CASSPLYNEQFF.

The genes are TRBV7-9 and TRBJ1-4, with a possible D match to TRBD1 (5 bases). Trimming shortened V by 5 bases and J by 7 bases, and 26 bases separated the two germline ends. This CDR3 comprises 18 residues. Germline values: CDR1 SEHNR, CDR2 FQNEAQ (reference sequence). The CDR3 coding sequence is TGTGCCAGCAGCCGCAACTTTATGACCGGGACGGGGGGTGAAAAACTGTTTTTT. This gives the protein CASSRNFMTGTGGEKLFF.

This clone was seen repeatedly, ten times or more. J is TRBJ1-6 and V is TRBV5-4; 8 bases map to TRBD1. V shed 4 bases, J shed 9 bases, and the junction held 12 bases outside the gene matches. CDR1 is SGHNT, CDR2 YYREEE, per germline (reference sequence). The CDR3 totals 16 residues. The chain's CDR3 is CASSPSAGGLSSPLHF. The CDR3 DNA sequence: TGTGCCAGCAGCCCCTCCGCAGGGGGCCTCTCTTCACCCCTCCACTTT.

The rearrangement uses TRBV6-6 and TRBJ2-3; D gene ambiguous. CDR1 and CDR2 from the germline V gene are MNHNY and SVGAGI (reference sequence). Deletions cut 7 bases from V and 4 bases from J, with 12 bases between. The CDR3 totals 13 residues. The CDR3 DNA is TGTGCCAGCACCTTACAAGGAGCAGATACGCAGTATTTT. Protein product: CASTLQGADTQYF.

The V and J genes are TRBV18 and TRBJ2-3, with 8 bases identical to TRBD1. CDR1 is KGHSH, CDR2 LQKENI, per germline. The CDR3 extends over 14 amino acids. The V and J ends lost 4 bases and 4 bases, in that order; junction bases with no gene match: 4. The CDR3 region has the DNA TGTGCCAGCTCACTGGACAGGGTGGCAGATACGCAGTATTTT. The encoded protein is CASSLDRVADTQYF.

This chain uses TRBV4-2 with TRBJ1-5, with TRBD1 identical over 9 bases. The length of the CDR3 is 15 residues. The V and J ends lost 3 bases and 5 bases, in that order; junction bases with no gene match: 5. CDR1 LGHNA and CDR2 YNFKEQ come from the germline V gene. Here the CDR3 reads CASSQETGGHQPQHF. CDR3 bases: TGTGCCAGCAGCCAGGAAACAGGGGGCCATCAGCCCCAGCATTTT.